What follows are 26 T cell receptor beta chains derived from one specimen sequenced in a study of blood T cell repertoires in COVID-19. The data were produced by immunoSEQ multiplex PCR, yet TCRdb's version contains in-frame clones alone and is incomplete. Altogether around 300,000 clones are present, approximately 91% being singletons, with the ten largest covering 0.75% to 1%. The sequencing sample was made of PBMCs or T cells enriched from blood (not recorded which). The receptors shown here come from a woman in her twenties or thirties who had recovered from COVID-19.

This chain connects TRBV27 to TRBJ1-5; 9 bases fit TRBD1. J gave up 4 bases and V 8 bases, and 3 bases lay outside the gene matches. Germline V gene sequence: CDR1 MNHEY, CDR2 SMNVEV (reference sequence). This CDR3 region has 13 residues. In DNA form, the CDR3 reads TGTGCCAGCTGGACAGGGGTTAATCAGCCCCAGCATTTT. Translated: CASWTGVNQPQHF.

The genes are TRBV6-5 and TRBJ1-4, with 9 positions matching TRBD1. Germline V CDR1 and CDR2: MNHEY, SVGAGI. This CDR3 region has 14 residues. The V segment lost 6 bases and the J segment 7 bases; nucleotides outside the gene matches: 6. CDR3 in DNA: TGTGCCAGCAGCCCGGGACAGGGAAGTGAAAAACTGTTTTTT. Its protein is CASSPGQGSEKLFF.

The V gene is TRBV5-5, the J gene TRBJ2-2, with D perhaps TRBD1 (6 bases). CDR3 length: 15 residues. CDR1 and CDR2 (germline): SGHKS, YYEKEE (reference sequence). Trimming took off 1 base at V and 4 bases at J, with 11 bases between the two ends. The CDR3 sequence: CASSLRGGTTGELFF. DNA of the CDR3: TGTGCCAGCAGCTTGAGAGGGGGAACCACCGGGGAGCTGTTTTTT.

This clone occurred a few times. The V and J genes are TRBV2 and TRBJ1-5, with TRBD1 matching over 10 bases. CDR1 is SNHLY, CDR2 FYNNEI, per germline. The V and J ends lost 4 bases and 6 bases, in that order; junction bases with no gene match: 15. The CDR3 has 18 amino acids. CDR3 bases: TGTGCCAGCAGTGGGCTTCAATGGGGACAGGGGTCGGGTCAGCCCCAGCATTTT. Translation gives CASSGLQWGQGSGQPQHF.

CDR3 sequence: CSASESVGSPLHF. The CDR3 DNA sequence: TGCAGTGCTAGTGAGTCGGTCGGTTCACCCCTCCACTTT. V usage is TRBV20-1 and J usage is TRBJ1-6; D not certain. This CDR3 spans 13 amino acids. Trimming took 3 bases from V and 9 from J, leaving 12 bases between them. Germline CDR1 reads DFQATT; CDR2 reads SNEGSKA (reference sequence).

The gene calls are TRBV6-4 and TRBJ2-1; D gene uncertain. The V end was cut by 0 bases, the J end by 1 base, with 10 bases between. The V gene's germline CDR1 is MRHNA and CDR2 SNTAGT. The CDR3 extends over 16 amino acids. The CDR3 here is CASSDSTQQSYNEQFF. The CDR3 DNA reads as TGTGCCAGCAGTGACTCAACCCAACAATCCTACAATGAGCAGTTCTTC.

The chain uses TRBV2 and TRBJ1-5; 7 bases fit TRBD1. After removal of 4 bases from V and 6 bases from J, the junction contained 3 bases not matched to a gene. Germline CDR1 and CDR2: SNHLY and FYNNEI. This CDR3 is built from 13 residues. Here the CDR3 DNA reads TGTGCCAGCAGTGGACAGGGTATTCAGCCCCAGCATTTT. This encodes CASSGQGIQPQHF.

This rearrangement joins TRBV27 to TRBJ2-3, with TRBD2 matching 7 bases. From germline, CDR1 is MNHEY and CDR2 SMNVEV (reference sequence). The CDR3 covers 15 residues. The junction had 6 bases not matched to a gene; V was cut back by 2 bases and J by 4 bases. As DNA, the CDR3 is TGTGCCAGCAGTTTAGTCAGTAGCGGGTCAGATACGCAGTATTTT. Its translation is CASSLVSSGSDTQYF.

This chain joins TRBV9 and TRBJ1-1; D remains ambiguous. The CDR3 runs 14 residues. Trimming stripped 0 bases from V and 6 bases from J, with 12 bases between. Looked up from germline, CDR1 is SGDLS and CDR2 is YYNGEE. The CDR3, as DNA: TGTGCCAGCAGCGTAGGAGGTTCGTCTGCTGAAGCTTTCTTT. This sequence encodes CASSVGGSSAEAFF.

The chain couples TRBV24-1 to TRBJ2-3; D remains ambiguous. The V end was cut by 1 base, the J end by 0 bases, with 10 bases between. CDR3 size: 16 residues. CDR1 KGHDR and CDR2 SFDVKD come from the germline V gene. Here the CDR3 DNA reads TGTGCCACCAGTGATTTAAGTGGCGGTAGCACAGATACGCAGTATTTT. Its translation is CATSDLSGGSTDTQYF.

The CDR3 protein is CASSQDRARPEKLFF. CDR3 DNA: TGCGCCAGCAGCCAAGACAGGGCGCGCCCTGAAAAACTGTTTTTT. This rearrangement joins TRBV4-1 to TRBJ1-4; TRBD1 might be the D (5 bases). The germline CDR1 and CDR2 sequences are MGHRA and YSYEKL. V lost 0 bases and J 7 bases, leaving 12 bases between the germline ends. CDR3 length: 15 residues.

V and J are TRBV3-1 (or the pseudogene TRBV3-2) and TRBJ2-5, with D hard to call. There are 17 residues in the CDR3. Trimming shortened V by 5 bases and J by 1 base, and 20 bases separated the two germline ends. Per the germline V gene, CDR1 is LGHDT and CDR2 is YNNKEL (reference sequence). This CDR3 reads CASSSPWASNFQETQYF. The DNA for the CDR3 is TGTGCCAGCAGCTCCCCCTGGGCAAGTAACTTCCAAGAGACCCAGTACTTC.

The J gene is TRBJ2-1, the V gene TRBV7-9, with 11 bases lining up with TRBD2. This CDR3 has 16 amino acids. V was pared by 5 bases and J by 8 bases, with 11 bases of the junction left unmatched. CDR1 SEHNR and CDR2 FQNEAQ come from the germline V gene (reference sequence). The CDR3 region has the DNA TGTGCCAGCAGCCCCATCACTAGCGGGAGATTCGATGAGCAGTTCTTC. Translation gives CASSPITSGRFDEQFF.

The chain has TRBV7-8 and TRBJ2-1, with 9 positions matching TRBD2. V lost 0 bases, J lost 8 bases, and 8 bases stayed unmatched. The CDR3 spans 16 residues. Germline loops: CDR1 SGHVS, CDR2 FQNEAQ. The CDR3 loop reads CASSLAFWTSADEQFF. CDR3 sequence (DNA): TGTGCCAGCAGCTTAGCGTTTTGGACTAGCGCGGATGAGCAGTTCTTC. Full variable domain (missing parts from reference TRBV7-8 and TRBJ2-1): GAGVSQSPRYKVAKRGQDVALRCDPISGHVSLFWYQQALGQGPEFLTYFQNEAQLDKSGLPSDRFFAERPEGSVSTLKIQRTQQEDSAVYLCASSLAFWTSADEQFFGPGTRLTVL.

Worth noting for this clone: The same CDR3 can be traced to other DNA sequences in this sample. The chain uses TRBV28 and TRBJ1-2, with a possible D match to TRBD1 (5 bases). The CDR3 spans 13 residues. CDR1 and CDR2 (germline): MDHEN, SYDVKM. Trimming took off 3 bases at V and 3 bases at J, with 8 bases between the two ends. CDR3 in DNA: TGTGCCAGCAGTTTTGGAGGGGACTATGGCTACACCTTC. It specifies CASSFGGDYGYTF.

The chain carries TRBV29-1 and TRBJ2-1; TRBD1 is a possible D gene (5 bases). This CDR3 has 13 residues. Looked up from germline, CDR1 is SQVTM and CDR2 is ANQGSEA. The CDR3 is CRAETVSYNEQFF. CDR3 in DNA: TGCAGAGCTGAGACAGTCTCCTACAATGAGCAGTTCTTC.

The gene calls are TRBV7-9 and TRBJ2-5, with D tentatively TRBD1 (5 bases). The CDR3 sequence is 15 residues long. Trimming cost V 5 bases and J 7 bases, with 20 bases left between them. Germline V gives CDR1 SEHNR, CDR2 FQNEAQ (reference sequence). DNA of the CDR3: TGTGCCAGCAGCCCTAGGGGTGGGCAGACCACGACCCAGTACTTC. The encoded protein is CASSPRGGQTTTQYF.

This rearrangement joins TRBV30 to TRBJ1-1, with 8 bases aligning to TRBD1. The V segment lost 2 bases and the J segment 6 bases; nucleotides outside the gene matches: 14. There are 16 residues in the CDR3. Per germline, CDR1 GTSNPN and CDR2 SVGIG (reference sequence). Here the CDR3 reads CAWSFRTGLLGAEAFF. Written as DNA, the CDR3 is TGTGCCTGGAGTTTTAGGACAGGGCTGTTGGGGGCTGAAGCTTTCTTT.

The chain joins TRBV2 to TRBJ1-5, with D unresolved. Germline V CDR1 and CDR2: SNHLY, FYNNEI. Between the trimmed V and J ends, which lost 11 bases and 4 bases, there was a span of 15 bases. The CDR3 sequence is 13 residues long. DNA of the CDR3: TGTGCCCTACGGAGGTACAGTAATCAGCCCCAGCATTTT. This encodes CALRRYSNQPQHF.

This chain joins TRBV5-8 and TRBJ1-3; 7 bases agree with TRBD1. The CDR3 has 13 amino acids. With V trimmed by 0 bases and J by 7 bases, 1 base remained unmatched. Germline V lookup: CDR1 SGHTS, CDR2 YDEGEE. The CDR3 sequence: CASSLGQGNTIYF. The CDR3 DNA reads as TGTGCCAGCAGCTTGGGACAGGGTAACACCATATATTTT. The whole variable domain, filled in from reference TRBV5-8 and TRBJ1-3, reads EAGVTQSPTHLIKTRGQQATLRCSPISGHTSVYWYQQALGLGLQFLLWYDEGEERNRGNFPPRFSGRQFPNYSSELNVNALELEDSALYLCASSLGQGNTIYFGEGSWLTVV.

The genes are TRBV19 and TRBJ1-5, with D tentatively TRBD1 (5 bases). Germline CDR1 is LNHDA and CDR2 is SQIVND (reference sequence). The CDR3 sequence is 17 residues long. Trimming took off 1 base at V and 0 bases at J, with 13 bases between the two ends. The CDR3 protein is CASSIVGQVYSNQPQHF. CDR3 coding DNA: TGTGCCAGTAGTATAGTGGGGCAGGTTTATAGCAATCAGCCCCAGCATTTT.

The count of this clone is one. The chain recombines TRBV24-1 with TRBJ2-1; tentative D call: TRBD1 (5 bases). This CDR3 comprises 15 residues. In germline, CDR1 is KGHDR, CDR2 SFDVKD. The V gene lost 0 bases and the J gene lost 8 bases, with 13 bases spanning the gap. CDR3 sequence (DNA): TGTGCCACCAGTGATTTGAAGGGGCTGGGGTATGAGCAGTTCTTC. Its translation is CATSDLKGLGYEQFF.

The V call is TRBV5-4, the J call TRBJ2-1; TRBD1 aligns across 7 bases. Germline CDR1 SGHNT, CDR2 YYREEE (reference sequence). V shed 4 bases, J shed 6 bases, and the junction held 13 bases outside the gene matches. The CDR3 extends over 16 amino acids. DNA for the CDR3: TGTGCCAGCAGCACTCCGGTCGGTCAGGGGGTCAATGAGCAGTTCTTC. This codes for CASSTPVGQGVNEQFF.

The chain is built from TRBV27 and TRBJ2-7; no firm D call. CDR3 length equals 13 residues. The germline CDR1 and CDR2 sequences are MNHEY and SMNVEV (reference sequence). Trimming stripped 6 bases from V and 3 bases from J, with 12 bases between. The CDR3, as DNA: TGTGCCAGCAGACCTACGAACCGCTACGAGCAGTACTTC. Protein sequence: CASRPTNRYEQYF.

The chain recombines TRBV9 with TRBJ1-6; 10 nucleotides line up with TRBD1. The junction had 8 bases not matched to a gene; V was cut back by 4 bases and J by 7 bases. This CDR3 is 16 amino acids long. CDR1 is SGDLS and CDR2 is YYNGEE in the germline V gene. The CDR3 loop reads CASSPSGTGVNSPLHF. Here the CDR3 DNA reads TGTGCCAGCAGCCCCTCCGGGACAGGGGTAAATTCACCCCTCCACTTT.

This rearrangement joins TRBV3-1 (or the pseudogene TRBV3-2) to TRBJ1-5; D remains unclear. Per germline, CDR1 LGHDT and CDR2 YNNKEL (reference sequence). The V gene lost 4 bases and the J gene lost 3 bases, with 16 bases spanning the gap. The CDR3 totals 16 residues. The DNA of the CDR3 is TGTGCCAGCAGCCCCGCCAGTAGCCCCTTCAATCAGCCCCAGCATTTT. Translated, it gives CASSPASSPFNQPQHF.